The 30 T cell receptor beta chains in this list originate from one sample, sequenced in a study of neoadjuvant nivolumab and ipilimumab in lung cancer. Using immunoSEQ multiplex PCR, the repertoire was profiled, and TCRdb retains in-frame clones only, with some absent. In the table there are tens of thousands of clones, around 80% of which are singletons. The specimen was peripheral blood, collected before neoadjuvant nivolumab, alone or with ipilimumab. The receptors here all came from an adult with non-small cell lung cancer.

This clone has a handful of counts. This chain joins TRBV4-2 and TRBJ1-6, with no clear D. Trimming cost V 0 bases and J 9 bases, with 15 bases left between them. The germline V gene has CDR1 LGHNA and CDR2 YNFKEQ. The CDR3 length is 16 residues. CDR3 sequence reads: CASSQDPTLGSSPLHF. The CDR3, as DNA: TGTGCCAGCAGCCAAGACCCGACACTCGGATCTTCACCCCTCCACTTT.

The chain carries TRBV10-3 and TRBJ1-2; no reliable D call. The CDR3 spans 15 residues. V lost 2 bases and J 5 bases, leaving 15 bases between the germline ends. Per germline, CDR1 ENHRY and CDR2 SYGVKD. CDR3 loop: CAISETKGGDYGYTF. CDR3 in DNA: TGTGCCATCAGTGAGACAAAGGGTGGGGATTATGGCTACACCTTC.

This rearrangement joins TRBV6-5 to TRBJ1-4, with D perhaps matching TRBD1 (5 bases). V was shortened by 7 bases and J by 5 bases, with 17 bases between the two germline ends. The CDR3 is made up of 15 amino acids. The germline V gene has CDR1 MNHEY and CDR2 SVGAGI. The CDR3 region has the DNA TGTGCCAGCAAGAGAGCCGTCGGGGGAAATGAAAAACTGTTTTTT. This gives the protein CASKRAVGGNEKLFF.

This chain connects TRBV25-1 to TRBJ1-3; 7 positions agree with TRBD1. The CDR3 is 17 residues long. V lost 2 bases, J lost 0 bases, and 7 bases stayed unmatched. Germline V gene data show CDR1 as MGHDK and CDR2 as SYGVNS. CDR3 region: CASSEPPTGTSGNTIYF. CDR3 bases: TGTGCCAGCAGTGAACCGCCGACAGGGACCTCTGGAAACACCATATATTTT. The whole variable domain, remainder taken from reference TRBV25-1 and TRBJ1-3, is EADIYQTPRYLVIGTGKKITLECSQTMGHDKMYWYQQDPGMELHLIHYSYGVNSTEKGDLSSESTVSRIRTEHFPLTLESARPSHTSQYLCASSEPPTGTSGNTIYFGEGSWLTVV.

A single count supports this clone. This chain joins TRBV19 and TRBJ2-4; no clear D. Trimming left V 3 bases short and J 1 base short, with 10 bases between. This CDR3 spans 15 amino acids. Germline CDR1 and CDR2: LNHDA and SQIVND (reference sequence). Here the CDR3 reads CASSILVGAKNIQYF. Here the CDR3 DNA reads TGTGCCAGTAGTATCCTTGTCGGGGCCAAAAACATTCAGTACTTC.

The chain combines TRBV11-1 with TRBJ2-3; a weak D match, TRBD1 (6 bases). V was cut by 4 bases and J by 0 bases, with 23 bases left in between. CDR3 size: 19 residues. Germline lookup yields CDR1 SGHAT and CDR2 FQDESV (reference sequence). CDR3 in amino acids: CASSWSNGQYFSSTDTQYF. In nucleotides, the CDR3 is TGTGCCAGCAGCTGGTCTAATGGACAGTATTTTTCTAGCACAGATACGCAGTATTTT.

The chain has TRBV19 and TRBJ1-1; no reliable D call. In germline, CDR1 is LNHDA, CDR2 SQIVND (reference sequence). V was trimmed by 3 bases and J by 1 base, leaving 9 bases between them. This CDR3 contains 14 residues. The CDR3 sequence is CASSIPRWNTEAFF. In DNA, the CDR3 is TGTGCCAGTAGTATCCCCCGGTGGAACACTGAAGCTTTCTTT.

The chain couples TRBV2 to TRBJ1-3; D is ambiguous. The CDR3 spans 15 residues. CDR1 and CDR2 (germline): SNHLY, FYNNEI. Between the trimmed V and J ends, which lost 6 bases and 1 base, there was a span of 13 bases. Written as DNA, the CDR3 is TGTGCCAGCAGCGCCGACGGGTCATCTGGAAACACCATATATTTT. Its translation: CASSADGSSGNTIYF.

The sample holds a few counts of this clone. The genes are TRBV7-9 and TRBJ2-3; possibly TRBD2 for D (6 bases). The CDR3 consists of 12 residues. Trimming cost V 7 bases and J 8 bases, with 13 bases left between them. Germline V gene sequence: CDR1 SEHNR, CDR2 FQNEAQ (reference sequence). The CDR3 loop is CASKGTVGTQYF. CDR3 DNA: TGTGCCAGCAAGGGGACTGTCGGTACGCAGTATTTT.

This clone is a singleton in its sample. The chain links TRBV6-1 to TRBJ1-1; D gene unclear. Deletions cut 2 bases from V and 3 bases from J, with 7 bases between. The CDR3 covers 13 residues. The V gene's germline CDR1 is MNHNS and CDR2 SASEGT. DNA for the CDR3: TGTGCCAGCAGTGAAAGTAGGGACACTGAAGCTTTCTTT. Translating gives CASSESRDTEAFF.

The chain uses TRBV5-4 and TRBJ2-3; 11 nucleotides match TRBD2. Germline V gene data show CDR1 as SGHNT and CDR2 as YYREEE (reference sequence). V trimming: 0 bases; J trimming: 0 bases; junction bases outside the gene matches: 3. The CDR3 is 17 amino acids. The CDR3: CASSLALAGASTDTQYF. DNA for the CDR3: TGTGCCAGCAGCTTGGCACTAGCGGGAGCTAGCACAGATACGCAGTATTTT.

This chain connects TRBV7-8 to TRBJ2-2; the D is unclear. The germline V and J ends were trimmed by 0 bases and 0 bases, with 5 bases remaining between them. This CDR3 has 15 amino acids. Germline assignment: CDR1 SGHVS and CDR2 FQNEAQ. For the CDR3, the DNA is TGTGCCAGCAGCTTAGCGGTAGCGAACACCGGGGAGCTGTTTTTT. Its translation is CASSLAVANTGELFF.

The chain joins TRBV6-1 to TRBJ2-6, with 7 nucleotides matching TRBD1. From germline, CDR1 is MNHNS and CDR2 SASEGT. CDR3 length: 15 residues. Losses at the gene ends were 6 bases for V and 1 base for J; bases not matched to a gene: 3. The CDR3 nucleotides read TGTGCCAGCAGGACGACAGGGTCTGGGGCCAACGTCCTGACTTTC. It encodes CASRTTGSGANVLTF.

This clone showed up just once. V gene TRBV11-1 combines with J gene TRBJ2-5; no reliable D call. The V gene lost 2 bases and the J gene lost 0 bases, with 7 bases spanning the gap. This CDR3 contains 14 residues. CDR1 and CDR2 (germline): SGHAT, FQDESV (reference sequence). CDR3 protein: CASSLSGHQETQYF. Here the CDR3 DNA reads TGTGCCAGCAGCTTATCCGGTCACCAAGAGACCCAGTACTTC.

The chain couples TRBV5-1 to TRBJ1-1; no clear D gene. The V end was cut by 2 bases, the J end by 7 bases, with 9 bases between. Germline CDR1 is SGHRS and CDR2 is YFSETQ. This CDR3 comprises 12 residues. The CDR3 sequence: CASSLEGIEAFF. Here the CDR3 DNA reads TGCGCCAGCAGCTTAGAGGGTATTGAAGCTTTCTTT.

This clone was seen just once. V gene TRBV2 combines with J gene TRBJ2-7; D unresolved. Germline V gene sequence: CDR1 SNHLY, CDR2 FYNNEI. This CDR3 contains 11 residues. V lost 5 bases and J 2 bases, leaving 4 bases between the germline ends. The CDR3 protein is CASSIAYEQYF. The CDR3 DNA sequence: TGTGCCAGCAGTATCGCCTACGAGCAGTACTTC.

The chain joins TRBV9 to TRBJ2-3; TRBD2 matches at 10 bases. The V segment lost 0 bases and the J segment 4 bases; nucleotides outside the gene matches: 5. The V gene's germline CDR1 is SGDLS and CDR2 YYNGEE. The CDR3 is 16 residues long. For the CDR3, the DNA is TGTGCCAGCAGCGTAGCGAGCGGGGGGGCCTCAGATACGCAGTATTTT. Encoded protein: CASSVASGGASDTQYF.

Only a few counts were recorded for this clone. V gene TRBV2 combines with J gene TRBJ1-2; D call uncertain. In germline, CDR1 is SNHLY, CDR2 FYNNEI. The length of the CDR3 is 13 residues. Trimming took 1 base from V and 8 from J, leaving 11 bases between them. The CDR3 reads CASSEVGQLGYTF. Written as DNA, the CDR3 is TGTGCCAGCAGTGAAGTTGGGCAGTTGGGCTACACCTTC.

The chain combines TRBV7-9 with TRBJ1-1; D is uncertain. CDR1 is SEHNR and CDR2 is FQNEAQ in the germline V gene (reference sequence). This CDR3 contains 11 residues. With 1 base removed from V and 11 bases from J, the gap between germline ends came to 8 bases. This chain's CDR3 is CASSLGSEAFF. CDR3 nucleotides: TGTGCCAGCAGCTTAGGAAGCGAGGCTTTCTTT.

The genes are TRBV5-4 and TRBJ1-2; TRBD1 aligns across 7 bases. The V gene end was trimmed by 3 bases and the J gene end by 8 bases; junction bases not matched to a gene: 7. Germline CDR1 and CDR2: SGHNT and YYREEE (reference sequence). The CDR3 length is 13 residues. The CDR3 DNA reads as TGTGCCAGCAGCTCCAGACAGGGTATAGGCTACACCTTC. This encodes CASSSRQGIGYTF. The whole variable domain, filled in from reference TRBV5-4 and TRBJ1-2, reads ETGVTQSPTHLIKTRGQQVTLRCSSQSGHNTVSWYQQALGQGPQFIFQYYREEENGRGNFPPRFSGLQFPNYSSELNVNALELDDSALYLCASSSRQGIGYTFGSGTRLTVV.

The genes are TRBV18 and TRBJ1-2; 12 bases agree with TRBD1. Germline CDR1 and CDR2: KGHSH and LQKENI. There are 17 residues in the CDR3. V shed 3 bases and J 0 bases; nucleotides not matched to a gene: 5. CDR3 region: CASSPGQGASTNYGYTF. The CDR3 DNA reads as TGTGCCAGCTCACCGGGACAGGGGGCGTCTACTAACTATGGCTACACCTTC.

The CDR3, as DNA: TGTGCCAGTAGTAAAACTAGCGGGGGAACAGATACGCAGTATTTT. Protein product: CASSKTSGGTDTQYF. J is TRBJ2-3 and V is TRBV19; TRBD2 aligns across 11 bases. With 4 bases clipped from V and 3 bases from J, the junction kept 3 bases outside the gene matches. CDR3 length: 15 amino acids. Germline V gives CDR1 LNHDA, CDR2 SQIVND (reference sequence). The complete variable domain, with remaining parts taken from reference TRBV19 and TRBJ2-3, reads DGGITQSPKYLFRKEGQNVTLSCEQNLNHDAMYWYRQDPGQGLRLIYYSQIVNDFQKGDIAEGYSVSREKKESFPLTVTSAQKNPTAFYLCASSKTSGGTDTQYFGPGTRLTVL.

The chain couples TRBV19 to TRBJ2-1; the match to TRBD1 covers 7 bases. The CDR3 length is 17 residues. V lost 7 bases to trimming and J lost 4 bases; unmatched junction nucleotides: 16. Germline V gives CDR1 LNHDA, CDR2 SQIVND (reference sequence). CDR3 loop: CASTTYWPGQLYNEQFF. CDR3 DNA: TGTGCCAGTACCACGTATTGGCCGGGACAGCTTTACAATGAGCAGTTCTTC.

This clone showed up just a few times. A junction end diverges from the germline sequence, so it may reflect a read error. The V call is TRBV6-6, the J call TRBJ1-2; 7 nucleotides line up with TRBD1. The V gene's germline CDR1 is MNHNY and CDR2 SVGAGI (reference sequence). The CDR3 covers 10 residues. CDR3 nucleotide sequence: TGTGCCAGCAGCGAGGGACAGCCGATCTTC. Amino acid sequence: CASSEGQPIF.

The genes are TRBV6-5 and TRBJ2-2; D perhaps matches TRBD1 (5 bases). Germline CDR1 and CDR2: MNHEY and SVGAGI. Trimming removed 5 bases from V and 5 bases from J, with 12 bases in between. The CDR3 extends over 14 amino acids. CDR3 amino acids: CASSPHGATGELFF. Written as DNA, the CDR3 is TGTGCCAGCAGTCCTCATGGGGCGACCGGGGAGCTGTTTTTT.

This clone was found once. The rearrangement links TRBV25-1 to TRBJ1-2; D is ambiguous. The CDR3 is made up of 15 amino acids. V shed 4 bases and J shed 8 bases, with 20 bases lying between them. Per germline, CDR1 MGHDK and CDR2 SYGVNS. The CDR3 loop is CASSAAGGPQSGYTF. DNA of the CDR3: TGTGCCAGCAGTGCGGCTGGAGGCCCGCAGAGCGGCTACACCTTC.

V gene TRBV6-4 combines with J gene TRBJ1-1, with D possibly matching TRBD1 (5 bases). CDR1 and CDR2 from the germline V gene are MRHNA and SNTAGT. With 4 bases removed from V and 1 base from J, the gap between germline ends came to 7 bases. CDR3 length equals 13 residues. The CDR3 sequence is CASSATGNTEAFF. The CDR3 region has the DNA TGTGCCAGCAGTGCCACAGGGAACACTGAAGCTTTCTTT.

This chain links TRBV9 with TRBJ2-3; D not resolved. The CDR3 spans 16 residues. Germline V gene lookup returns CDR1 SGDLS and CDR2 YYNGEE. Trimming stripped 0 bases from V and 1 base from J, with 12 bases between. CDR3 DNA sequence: TGTGCCAGCAGCGTAGACGTTAGGCAGGGCACAGATACGCAGTATTTT. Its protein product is CASSVDVRQGTDTQYF.

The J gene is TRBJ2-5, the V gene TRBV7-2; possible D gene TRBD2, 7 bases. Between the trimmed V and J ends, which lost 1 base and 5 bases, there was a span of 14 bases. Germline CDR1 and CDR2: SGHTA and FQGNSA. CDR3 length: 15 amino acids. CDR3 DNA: TGTGCCAGCAGCTTAGTAGGCGGGGGCGCGGAGACCCAGTACTTC. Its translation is CASSLVGGGAETQYF.

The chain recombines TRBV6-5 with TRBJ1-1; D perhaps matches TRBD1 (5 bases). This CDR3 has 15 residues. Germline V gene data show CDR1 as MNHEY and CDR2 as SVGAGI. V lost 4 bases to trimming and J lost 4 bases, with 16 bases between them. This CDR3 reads CASSFSGEGSTEAFF. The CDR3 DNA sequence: TGTGCCAGCAGTTTCTCGGGCGAGGGGAGCACTGAAGCTTTCTTT.